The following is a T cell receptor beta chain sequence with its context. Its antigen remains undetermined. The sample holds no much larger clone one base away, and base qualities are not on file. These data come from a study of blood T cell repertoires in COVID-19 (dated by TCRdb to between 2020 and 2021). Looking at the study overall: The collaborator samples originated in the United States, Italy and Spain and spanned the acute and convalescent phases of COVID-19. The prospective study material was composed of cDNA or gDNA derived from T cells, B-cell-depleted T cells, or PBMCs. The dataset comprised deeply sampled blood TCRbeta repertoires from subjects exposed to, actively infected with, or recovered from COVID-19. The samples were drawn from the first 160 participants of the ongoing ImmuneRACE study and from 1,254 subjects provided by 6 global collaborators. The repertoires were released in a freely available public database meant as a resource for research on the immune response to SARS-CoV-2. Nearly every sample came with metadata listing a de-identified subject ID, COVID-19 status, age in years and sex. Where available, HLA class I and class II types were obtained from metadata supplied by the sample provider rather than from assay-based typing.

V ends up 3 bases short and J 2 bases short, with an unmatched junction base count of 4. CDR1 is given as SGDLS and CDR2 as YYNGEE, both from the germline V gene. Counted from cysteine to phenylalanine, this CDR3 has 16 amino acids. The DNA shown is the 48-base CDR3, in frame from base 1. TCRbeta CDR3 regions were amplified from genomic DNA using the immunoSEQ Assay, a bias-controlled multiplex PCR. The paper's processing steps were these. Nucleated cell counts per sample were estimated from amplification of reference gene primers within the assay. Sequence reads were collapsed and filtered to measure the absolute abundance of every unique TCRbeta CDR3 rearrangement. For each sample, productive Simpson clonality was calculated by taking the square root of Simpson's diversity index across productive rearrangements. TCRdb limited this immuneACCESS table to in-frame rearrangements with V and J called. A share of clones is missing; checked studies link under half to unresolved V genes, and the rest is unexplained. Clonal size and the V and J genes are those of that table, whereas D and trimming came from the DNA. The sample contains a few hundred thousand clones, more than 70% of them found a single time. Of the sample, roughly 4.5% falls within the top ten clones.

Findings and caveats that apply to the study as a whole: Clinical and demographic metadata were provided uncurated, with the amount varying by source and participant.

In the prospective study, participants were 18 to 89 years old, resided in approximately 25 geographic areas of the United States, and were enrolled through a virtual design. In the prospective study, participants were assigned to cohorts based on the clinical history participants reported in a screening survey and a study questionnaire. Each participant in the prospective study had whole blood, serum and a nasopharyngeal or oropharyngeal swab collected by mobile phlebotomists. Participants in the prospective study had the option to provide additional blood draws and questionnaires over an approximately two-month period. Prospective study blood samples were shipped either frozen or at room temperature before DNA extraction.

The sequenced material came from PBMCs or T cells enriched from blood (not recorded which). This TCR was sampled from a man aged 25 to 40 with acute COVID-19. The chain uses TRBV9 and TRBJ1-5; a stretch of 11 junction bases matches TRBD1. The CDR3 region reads CASSDGQGAGNQPQHF. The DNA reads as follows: TGTGCCAGCAGCGACGGACAGGGGGCGGGCAATCAGCCCCAGCATTTT.